This T cell receptor (beta chain) was identified during a study of T cells after yellow fever vaccination. Via MiXCR, TCRdb re-called the 5' RACE reads, giving one row per CDR3 protein. The data contain roughly 520,000 distinct CDR3 sequences, around a fifth of them singletons. Worth noting for this clonotype: Antigen unknown.

Study-level points and caveats: Re-detected after boosting: most primary clones, more than 95% of CD4 and less than 90% of CD8.

The TCR comes from a man in his late teens or twenties who received the YFV17D yellow fever vaccine. The sample in question was PBMCs, obtained approximately 22 days after the first yellow fever vaccination.

In nucleotides, the CDR3 is TGTGCCAGCAGCCAGGTATCGGACAGTTATCAGCCCCAGCATTTT. Its translation is CASSQVSDSYQPQHF. The gene calls are TRBV4-2 and TRBJ1-5; maybe TRBD1 (6 bases). The CDR3 has 15 residues. Germline assignment: CDR1 LGHNA and CDR2 YNFKEQ. V was pared by 3 bases and J by 5 bases, with 14 bases between.